A selection of T cell receptor beta chains follows, all from one sample in a study of blood T cell repertoires in COVID-19. Using immunoSEQ multiplex PCR, the repertoire was profiled, and TCRdb retains in-frame clones only, with some absent. The sample yields about 200,000 clones, 82% seen once. Sequencing was performed on peripheral blood. The receptors here all came from a woman aged 80 or older with COVID-19, enrolled during active disease. Each CDR3 is given with its conserved first and last residue. The D gene is left open where the match is weak. Some rows have no size entry. The others give once, few or many, or a class for an expanded clone.

>TRBJ1-2|-|-|TRBV28
CASRDSLLGYTF
TGTGCCAGCAGGGACAGTCTCCTAGGCTACACCTTC
>TRBJ2-3|-|-|TRBV5-1
CASSLGLQGGTDTQYF
TGCGCCAGCAGCTTGGGTCTACAGGGAGGCACAGATACGCAGTATTTT
>TRBJ2-2|-|few|TRBV2
CASSENRDTGELFF
TGTGCCAGCAGCGAGAACAGGGACACCGGGGAGCTGTTTTTT
>TRBJ1-1|TRBD1|once|TRBV11-2
CASSLGTGTEAFF
TGTGCCAGCAGCTTAGGGACAGGGACTGAAGCTTTCTTT
>TRBJ2-5|-|-|TRBV30
CAWSVQETQYF
TGTGCCTGGAGCGTACAAGAGACCCAGTACTTC
>TRBJ1-4|-|once|TRBV6-6
CASRGGEKLFF
TGTGCCAGCAGAGGAGGGGAAAAACTGTTTTTT
>TRBJ2-1|-|once|TRBV5-6
CASSLPSSYTDEQFF
TGTGCCAGCAGCTTGCCTAGTTCCTACACCGATGAGCAGTTCTTC
>TRBJ1-2|-|-|TRBV29-1
CSAAGLSDNYGYTF
TGCAGCGCTGCGGGTCTCTCCGATAACTATGGCTACACCTTC
>TRBJ2-7|-|-|TRBV28
CASSLQGIHEQYF
TGTGCCAGCAGTTTACAGGGTATCCACGAGCAGTACTTC
>TRBJ1-3|TRBD1|-|TRBV2
CASRKDRGENTIYF
TGTGCCAGCAGGAAGGACAGGGGAGAAAACACCATATATTTT
>TRBJ1-3|-|-|TRBV28
CASATLGNTIYF
TGTGCCAGCGCTACCCTAGGAAACACCATATATTTT
>TRBJ2-5|TRBD1|-|TRBV3-1/TRBV3-2
CASSHRGGQGSETQYF
TGTGCCAGCAGCCATAGGGGGGGACAGGGATCCGAGACCCAGTACTTC
>TRBJ1-5|-|-|TRBV5-1
CASSLTGDNQPQHF
TGCGCCAGCAGCTTGACGGGGGACAATCAGCCCCAGCATTTT
>TRBJ1-6|-|once|TRBV5-7
CASSLGGGFSYNSPLHF
TGTGCCAGCAGCTTGGGAGGGGGTTTCTCCTATAATTCACCCCTCCACTTT
>TRBJ2-7|-|-|TRBV1
CTSSQDREGSYEQYF
TGCACCAGCAGCCAAGATCGCGAGGGCTCCTACGAGCAGTACTTC
>TRBJ1-2|TRBD1|-|TRBV5-5
CASSSLPGTGSYGYTF
TGTGCCAGCAGCTCCCTCCCCGGGACAGGGTCCTATGGCTACACCTTC
>TRBJ1-1|TRBD1|few|TRBV24-1
CATQGGIGTEAFF
TGTGCCACCCAAGGGGGCATAGGCACTGAAGCTTTCTTT
>TRBJ2-5|TRBD1|-|TRBV3-1/TRBV3-2
CASSQQTGQETQYF
TGTGCCAGCAGCCAACAGACAGGGCAAGAGACCCAGTACTTC
>TRBJ1-1|-|-|TRBV11-3
CASSFSMNTEAFF
TGTGCCAGCAGCTTTTCAATGAACACTGAAGCTTTCTTT
>TRBJ1-1|TRBD1|-|TRBV18
CASSPLTGLLNTEAFF
TGTGCCAGCTCACCCCTGACAGGGCTATTGAACACTGAAGCTTTCTTT
>TRBJ2-3|TRBD1|-|TRBV7-3
CASSLQGAPSDTQYF
TGTGCCAGCAGCTTACAGGGGGCGCCCTCAGATACGCAGTATTTT
>TRBJ2-3|TRBD2|-|TRBV5-1
CASSFGRGVTDTQYF
TGCGCCAGCAGCTTTGGGCGGGGGGTCACAGATACGCAGTATTTT
>TRBJ2-1|-|few|TRBV6-2/TRBV6-3
CASSYLGFLGVREQFF
TGTGCCAGCAGTTACCTAGGCTTCCTCGGGGTGCGGGAGCAGTTCTTC
>TRBJ2-5|-|-|TRBV5-1
CASSLGTLSGETQYF
TGCGCCAGCAGCTTGGGTACACTCTCGGGAGAGACCCAGTACTTC
>TRBJ2-7|-|few|TRBV27
CASSSTGRGDYEQYF
TGTGCCAGCAGTTCAACAGGGAGGGGGGACTACGAGCAGTACTTC
>TRBJ2-3|TRBD2|once|TRBV6-5
CASRPAGESTDTQYF
TGTGCCAGCAGGCCCGCGGGGGAGTCCACAGATACGCAGTATTTT
>TRBJ1-2|TRBD1|-|TRBV6-6
CASRDSLNYGYTF
TGTGCCAGCCGGGACAGCTTAAACTATGGCTACACCTTC
>TRBJ1-1|-|-|TRBV2
CASSGWTREAFF
TGTGCCAGCAGTGGATGGACACGTGAAGCTTTCTTT
>TRBJ2-3|TRBD2|-|TRBV6-5
CASSQLAGVVDTQYF
TGTGCCAGCAGCCAACTAGCGGGGGTAGTAGATACGCAGTATTTT
>TRBJ1-2|-|-|TRBV7-9
CASSLAVRWFYGYTF
TGTGCCAGCAGCTTAGCGGTCAGGTGGTTCTATGGCTACACCTTC
>TRBJ1-5|-|-|TRBV4-3
CASSQVSFLQPQHF
TGCGCCAGCAGCCAAGTTTCTTTTTTGCAGCCCCAGCATTTT
>TRBJ2-2|-|once|TRBV10-3
CAKRGTGELFF
TGTGCCAAAAGGGGGACCGGGGAGCTGTTTTTT
>TRBJ2-7|-|few|TRBV4-3
CASSQERTKAYEQYF
TGCGCCAGCAGCCAAGAGAGGACTAAAGCCTACGAGCAGTACTTC
>TRBJ2-1|-|-|TRBV6-5
CASSLSVSEQFF
TGTGCCAGCAGTCTTTCGGTGTCCGAGCAGTTCTTC
>TRBJ1-2|-|-|TRBV11-1
CASSPATGRINYGYTF
TGTGCCAGCAGCCCAGCGACGGGGAGAATTAACTATGGCTACACCTTC
>TRBJ2-1|TRBD2|few|TRBV7-2
CASSFLGVRGGPGNEQFF
TGTGCCAGCAGCTTCCTAGGGGTGCGGGGGGGGCCCGGCAATGAGCAGTTCTTC
>TRBJ1-3|-|few|TRBV7-2
CASSLSSGNTIYF
TGTGCCAGCAGCTTATCATCTGGAAACACCATATATTTT
>TRBJ2-5|-|-|TRBV12-1
CASSLGLADQETQYF
TGTGCCAGCAGCTTGGGACTAGCGGACCAAGAGACCCAGTACTTC
>TRBJ1-4|TRBD1|-|TRBV7-2
CASSLDTGGGEKLFF
TGTGCCAGCAGCTTAGATACAGGGGGCGGTGAAAAACTGTTTTTT
>TRBJ2-1|TRBD2|-|TRBV28
CASSPGLAGGLPFF
TGTGCCAGCAGTCCCGGACTAGCGGGGGGGCTCCCGTTCTTC
>TRBJ2-7|-|-|TRBV18
CASSPWTSYEQYF
TGTGCCAGCTCACCCTGGACATCCTACGAGCAGTACTTC
>TRBJ1-1|-|-|TRBV6-1
CASSEIQGIPTEAFF
TGTGCCAGCAGTGAGATACAGGGCATCCCCACTGAAGCTTTCTTT
>TRBJ2-3|-|once|TRBV11-3
CASSPGTDTQYF
TGTGCCAGCAGCCCGGGCACAGATACGCAGTATTTT
>TRBJ1-2|TRBD1|-|TRBV12-5
CASGLGGTAYGYTF
TGTGCTAGTGGTTTGGGAGGGACAGCCTATGGCTACACCTTC
>TRBJ2-1|TRBD2|-|TRBV19
CASAPARSGDQFF
TGTGCCAGTGCCCCGGCCCGTAGCGGGGACCAGTTCTTC
>TRBJ2-7|-|-|TRBV5-4
CASSRDSATTEQYF
TGTGCCAGCAGCCGTGACTCTGCGACTACCGAGCAGTACTTC
>TRBJ2-5|-|few|TRBV7-9
CASSRRADQETQYF
TGTGCCAGCAGCAGGAGAGCCGACCAAGAGACCCAGTACTTC
>TRBJ2-5|TRBD1|-|TRBV18
CASSDKTGTETQYF
TGTGCCAGCTCCGACAAGACAGGGACGGAGACCCAGTACTTC
>TRBJ2-7|TRBD2|-|TRBV7-9
CASSSSGVPYEQYF
TGTGCCAGCAGCTCAAGCGGGGTTCCCTACGAGCAGTACTTC
>TRBJ1-3|TRBD1|-|TRBV6-5
CASSPGQGAYTIYF
TGTGCCAGCAGCCCGGGACAGGGGGCCTACACCATATATTTT
>TRBJ1-1|-|-|TRBV2
CASRGQRSEAFF
TGTGCCAGCAGGGGGCAGAGATCTGAAGCTTTCTTT
>TRBJ1-1|TRBD1|-|TRBV19
CASSTGQLVTEAFF
TGTGCCAGTAGCACGGGACAGTTGGTGACTGAAGCTTTCTTT